This TCR beta chain was identified in a study of cytomegalovirus exposure and HLA in healthy donors. Trimming shortened V by 2 bases and J by 8 bases, and 10 bases separated the two germline ends. The CDR3 contains 13 residues. CDR1 LNHNV and CDR2 YYDKDF come from the germline V gene (reference sequence). This clone has just a few counts. This sample also contains other DNA sequences that code for the same CDR3. Both 60 Vbeta primers and 13 Jbeta primers went into the PCR. The assay was immunoSEQ multiplex PCR, and TCRdb's table has in-frame clones only and misses some. The sample shows about 100,000 clones, roughly 80% of them seen only once.

This TCR derives from a man aged 40-55 years in good health and CMV-seropositive. The sequencing input was PBMCs. This sequence joins TRBV15 and TRBJ2-1; D is unclear. The CDR3 here is CATSRSPRDEQFF. The CDR3 DNA reads TGTGCCACCAGCAGATCCCCGAGAGATGAGCAGTTCTTC.